This TCR beta chain was observed in a study of T cell responses to AZD1222 COVID-19 vaccine. Regarding the study as a whole: Nearly half of unique spike-specific TCRs reportedly avoided B.1.351 and B.1.1.7 mutated regions. Seropositive AZD1222 recipients at baseline numbered only five or six.

For this clone: What it binds is not known.

Trimming left V 6 bases short and J 5 bases short, with 11 bases between. The CDR3 consists of 12 residues. Per germline, CDR1 GTSNPN and CDR2 SVGIG (reference sequence). Sequenced by immunoSEQ multiplex PCR; TCRdb stores in-frame clones only, minus some. The sample has around 150,000 clones; roughly 92% are singletons. This clonotype was sampled from an adult who received the AZD1222 COVID-19 vaccine. The material sequenced was peripheral blood, taken 28 days after the second AZD1222 dose. V is TRBV30 and J is TRBJ1-5; D gene uncertain. The CDR3 spells CACRPDDQPQHF. The CDR3 DNA is TGTGCCTGCCGCCCAGACGATCAGCCCCAGCATTTT.